These 21 T cell receptor beta chains originate from one sample sequenced in a study of blood T cell repertoires in COVID-19. Libraries were prepared by immunoSEQ multiplex PCR; TCRdb keeps only in-frame clonotypes and omits some of them. The table has 200,000 to 300,000 clones, 85% to 95% seen once; the top ten hold roughly 0.79%. Sequenced: peripheral blood. These receptors came from a man aged 25 to 45 with COVID-19, enrolled during active disease.

The chain links TRBV3-1 (or the pseudogene TRBV3-2) to TRBJ1-5; 7 positions agree with TRBD1. J lost 7 bases, V lost 0 bases, and 3 bases had no gene match. CDR1 is LGHDT and CDR2 is YNNKEL in the germline V gene (reference sequence). The CDR3 sequence is 14 residues long. The CDR3 DNA is TGTGCCAGCAGCCAAGAGGGGGGACAGCAGCCCCAGCATTTT. The encoded protein is CASSQEGGQQPQHF.

About this clone itself: This sample includes further DNA sequences coding for the same CDR3. The chain combines TRBV6-1 with TRBJ1-3; D remains ambiguous. The germline gives CDR1 MNHNS, CDR2 SASEGT. V lost 2 bases, J lost 1 base, and 3 bases lay in between. This CDR3 is built from 13 residues. In nucleotides, the CDR3 is TGTGCCAGCAGTGAATCGTCTGGAAACACCATATATTTT. Its protein product is CASSESSGNTIYF.

The rearrangement uses TRBV3-1 (or the pseudogene TRBV3-2) and TRBJ2-1, with unresolved D. The V and J ends lost 1 base and 4 bases respectively, with 8 bases between them. The CDR3 runs 14 residues. Germline V lookup: CDR1 LGHDT, CDR2 YNNKEL (reference sequence). The CDR3 DNA sequence: TGTGCCAGCAGCCAAGGAACACCGTACAATGAGCAGTTCTTC. This translates into CASSQGTPYNEQFF.

Remarks on this clone: At one end the junction does not follow the germline gene, possibly because of a read error. The V and J genes are TRBV6-5 and TRBJ1-6; D is unresolved. CDR3 size: 15 residues. Germline CDR1 reads MNHEY; CDR2 reads SVGAGI. The CDR3 DNA reads as TGTGCCAGCAGTTACGACAATGCCTACAATTCACCCCTCCACTTT. It translates to CASSYDNAYNSPLHF.

The CDR3 DNA reads as TGTGCCAGTAGTCCCACCAAGGGGGCGACTAATGAAAAACTGTTTTTT. Its protein is CASSPTKGATNEKLFF. The chain recombines TRBV19 with TRBJ1-4; 7 positions match TRBD1. The CDR3 is 16 residues long. The J segment lost 2 bases and the V segment lost 5 bases, leaving 8 bases of the junction unmatched. Germline CDR1 and CDR2: LNHDA and SQIVND (reference sequence).

This clone occurred a few times. The chain has TRBV7-2 and TRBJ1-2; D unresolved. Germline loops: CDR1 SGHTA, CDR2 FQGNSA. This CDR3 region has 16 residues. V lost 0 bases and J lost 6, with 17 bases in between. DNA for the CDR3: TGTGCCAGCAGCTTAGCGCAATTAGTTCACGGGGATGGCTACACCTTC. It translates to CASSLAQLVHGDGYTF. Together with reference TRBV7-2 and TRBJ1-2, the CDR3 gives the full variable domain: GAGVSQSPSNKVTEKGKDVELRCDPISGHTALYWYRQSLGQGLEFLIYFQGNSAPDKSGLPSDRFSAERTGGSVSTLTIQRTQQEDSAVYLCASSLAQLVHGDGYTFGSGTRLTVV.

The CDR3 nucleotides are TGTGCCAGCAGCTTGGGTTTAATGAGGGAACAGCCCCAGCATTTT. It is translated as CASSLGLMREQPQHF. This rearrangement joins TRBV5-6 to TRBJ1-5; D uncertain. V lost 0 bases and J 7 bases, leaving 14 bases between the germline ends. The CDR3 covers 15 residues. Germline values: CDR1 SGHDT, CDR2 YYEEEE.

The chain joins TRBV7-3 to TRBJ2-7; TRBD1 might be the D (6 bases). The germline gives CDR1 SGHTA, CDR2 FQGTGA. Trimming took off 0 bases at V and 5 bases at J, with 8 bases between the two ends. The CDR3 extends over 13 amino acids. The CDR3 nucleotides read TGTGCCAGCAGCTTAACCTACAGGGACGAGCAGTACTTC. Its protein is CASSLTYRDEQYF.

The CDR3 loop reads CASSLDGTFYGYTF. DNA for the CDR3: TGTGCCAGCAGCTTAGACGGGACTTTCTATGGCTACACCTTC. The chain employs TRBV7-2 and TRBJ1-2; D possibly corresponds to TRBD1 (5 bases). The CDR3 runs 14 residues. V dropped 1 base and J dropped 4 bases, with 10 bases sitting between them. Per germline, CDR1 SGHTA and CDR2 FQGNSA.

This clone was observed many times. The chain has TRBV5-1 and TRBJ1-2, with unresolved D. The germline CDR1 and CDR2 sequences are SGHRS and YFSETQ. The V end was cut by 4 bases, the J end by 4 bases, with 17 bases between. The CDR3 contains 15 residues. The CDR3 nucleotides read TGCGCCAGCAGCCCTATTGAAATGAGTCTCTATGGCTACACCTTC. Protein: CASSPIEMSLYGYTF.

The CDR3 nucleotides read TGTGCCAGTCACAGGGCCTCCTCTGGAAACACCATATATTTT. As protein: CASHRASSGNTIYF. J is TRBJ1-3 and V is TRBV30; possibly TRBD1 for D (6 bases). From germline, CDR1 is GTSNPN and CDR2 SVGIG (reference sequence). CDR3 length: 14 residues. V lost 8 bases to trimming and J lost 0 bases, with 14 bases between them.

V is TRBV5-1 and J is TRBJ1-2; tentative D call: TRBD1 (6 bases). Germline V CDR1 and CDR2: SGHRS, YFSETQ. The CDR3 extends over 13 amino acids. The V gene lost 1 base and the J gene lost 8 bases, with 12 bases spanning the gap. The CDR3 region has the DNA TGCGCCAGCAGCTTGAACAGGGCCATCGGCTACACCTTC. Encoded protein: CASSLNRAIGYTF.

This clone has a single count. CDR3 loop: CASSHGTGSYGYTF. Here the CDR3 DNA reads TGTGCCAGCAGCCATGGAACAGGGAGCTATGGCTACACCTTC. The chain recombines TRBV3-1 (or the pseudogene TRBV3-2) with TRBJ1-2; TRBD1 is a possible D gene (6 bases). Germline lookup yields CDR1 LGHDT and CDR2 YNNKEL (reference sequence). The CDR3 consists of 14 residues. Trimming took 3 bases from V and 4 from J, leaving 12 bases between them.

V is TRBV30 and J is TRBJ2-3; weak D call: TRBD2 (6 bases). The germline CDR1 and CDR2 sequences are GTSNPN and SVGIG (reference sequence). The V end lost 0 bases, the J end lost 0 bases, and 10 bases lay between the germline ends. The CDR3 runs to 15 residues. CDR3 bases: TGTGCCTGGAGTGTACTGGCGGGGAGCACAGATACGCAGTATTTT. Protein product: CAWSVLAGSTDTQYF.

This chain joins TRBV15 and TRBJ1-1, with 7 bases aligning to TRBD1. Germline V lookup: CDR1 LNHNV, CDR2 YYDKDF (reference sequence). The CDR3 is 13 amino acids. The V gene end was trimmed by 0 bases and the J gene end by 8 bases; junction bases not matched to a gene: 3. The CDR3 nucleotides are TGTGCCACCAGCAGAGATTGGGGACAGGAAGCTTTCTTT. It encodes CATSRDWGQEAFF.

The chain employs TRBV5-4 and TRBJ1-4; a possible D gene is TRBD1 (6 bases). Trimming cost V 0 bases and J 7 bases, with 13 bases left between them. CDR1 and CDR2 from the germline V gene are SGHNT and YYREEE (reference sequence). This CDR3 has 15 residues. In DNA form, the CDR3 reads TGTGCCAGCAGCTTGGTGGGGGCTACGGGTGAAAAACTGTTTTTT. Translated, it gives CASSLVGATGEKLFF.

The CDR3 is CASSLGAGTGPGEQYF. CDR3 DNA sequence: TGTGCCAGCAGCTTGGGCGCCGGGACAGGGCCGGGGGAGCAGTACTTC. The chain uses TRBV5-4 and TRBJ2-7; 9 bases agree with TRBD1. The trim removed 0 bases at V and 7 bases at J, leaving 11 bases unmatched. The CDR3 loop spans 16 amino acids. CDR1 and CDR2 from the germline V gene are SGHNT and YYREEE (reference sequence).

V gene TRBV27 combines with J gene TRBJ1-1, with a weak D call TRBD1 (6 bases). The CDR3 loop spans 13 amino acids. V dropped 4 bases and J dropped 5 bases, with 11 bases sitting between them. CDR1 is MNHEY and CDR2 is SMNVEV in the germline V gene (reference sequence). DNA for the CDR3: TGTGCCAGCAGTTGGGGCAGGGGAACTGAAGCTTTCTTT. Its translation: CASSWGRGTEAFF.

The chain couples TRBV11-2 to TRBJ2-7; possibly TRBD2 for D (5 bases). Trimming removed 4 bases from V and 3 bases from J, with 13 bases in between. The CDR3 length is 14 residues. Germline CDR1 and CDR2: SGHAT and FQNNGV. CDR3 sequence (DNA): TGTGCCAGCAGCTACCGGGATTATTACTACGAGCAGTACTTC. Residues: CASSYRDYYYEQYF.

This chain links TRBV7-9 with TRBJ2-3; 13 bases are shared with TRBD2. V lost 5 bases, J lost 4 bases, and 6 bases stayed unmatched. Germline CDR1 SEHNR, CDR2 FQNEAQ (reference sequence). The CDR3 spans 16 residues. As DNA, the CDR3 is TGTGCCAGCAGCCCCGGGACTAGCGGGGATTCAGATACGCAGTATTTT. It specifies CASSPGTSGDSDTQYF.

The J gene is TRBJ1-1, the V gene TRBV5-1, with D possibly matching TRBD1 (6 bases). V gave up 4 bases and J gave up 6 bases, with 16 bases separating them. The CDR3 covers 14 residues. Looked up from germline, CDR1 is SGHRS and CDR2 is YFSETQ. The CDR3 loop reads CASSTDPGDPEAFF. CDR3 coding DNA: TGCGCCAGCAGCACGGATCCAGGGGACCCTGAAGCTTTCTTT.